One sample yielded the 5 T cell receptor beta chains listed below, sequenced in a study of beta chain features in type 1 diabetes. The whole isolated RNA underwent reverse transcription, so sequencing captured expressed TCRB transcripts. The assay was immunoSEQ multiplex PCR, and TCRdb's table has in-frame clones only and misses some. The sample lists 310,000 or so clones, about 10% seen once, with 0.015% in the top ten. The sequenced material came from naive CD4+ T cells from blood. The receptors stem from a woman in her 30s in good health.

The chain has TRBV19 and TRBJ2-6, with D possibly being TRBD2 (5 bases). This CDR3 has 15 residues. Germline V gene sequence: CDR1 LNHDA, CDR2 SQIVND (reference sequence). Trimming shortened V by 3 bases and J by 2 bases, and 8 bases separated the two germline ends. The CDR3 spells CASSIIAPGANVLTF. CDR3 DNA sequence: TGTGCCAGTAGTATTATAGCGCCTGGGGCCAACGTCCTGACTTTC.

The CDR3 nucleotides are TGTGCCAGCAGCCAAAGGGGCAGGGTGTATGGCTACACCTTC. Translated, it gives CASSQRGRVYGYTF. The chain carries TRBV4-2 and TRBJ1-2, with D maybe TRBD1 (5 bases). CDR1 is LGHNA, CDR2 YNFKEQ, per germline. CDR3 size: 14 residues. With 2 bases removed from V and 5 bases from J, the gap between germline ends came to 12 bases.

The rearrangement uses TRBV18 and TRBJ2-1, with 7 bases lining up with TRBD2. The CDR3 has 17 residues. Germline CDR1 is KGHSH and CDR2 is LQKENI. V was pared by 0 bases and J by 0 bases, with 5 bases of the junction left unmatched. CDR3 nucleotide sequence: TGTGCCAGCTCACCACCGGTCTCGGGGGGCTCCTACAATGAGCAGTTCTTC. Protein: CASSPPVSGGSYNEQFF.

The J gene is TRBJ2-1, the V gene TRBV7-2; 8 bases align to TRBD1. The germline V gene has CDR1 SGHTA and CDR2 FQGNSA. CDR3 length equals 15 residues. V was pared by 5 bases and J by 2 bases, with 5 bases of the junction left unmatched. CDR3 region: CASSPDRDAYNEQFF. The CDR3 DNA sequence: TGTGCCAGCAGCCCGGACAGGGACGCCTACAATGAGCAGTTCTTC.

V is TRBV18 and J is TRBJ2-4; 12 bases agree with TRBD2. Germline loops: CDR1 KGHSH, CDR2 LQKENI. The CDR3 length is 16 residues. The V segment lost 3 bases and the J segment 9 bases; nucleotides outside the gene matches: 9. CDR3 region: CASSPTSGSLGSIQYF. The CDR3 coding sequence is TGTGCCAGCTCACCGACTAGCGGGAGTCTCGGTAGCATTCAGTACTTC.